Sequencing of this TCR beta chain was carried out in a study of regulatory T cells in long-lasting Graves disease. This CDR3 is 14 amino acids long. Trimming removed 3 bases at V and 2 bases at J, with 13 bases between. Looked up from germline, CDR1 is DFQATT and CDR2 is SNEGSKA (reference sequence). Study results and caveats: Between persistent patients, a few thousand public clonotypes were shared, exceeding the roughly 920 shared between new patients.

Building the TCR beta libraries relied on iRepertoire HTBI primers, and CDR3 regions underwent Arm-PCR. TCRdb re-called the multiplex PCR reads through MiXCR, storing one row per CDR3 protein. This table has 300,000 to 400,000 distinct CDR3 sequences, over 15% appearing once. Time point given: newly diagnosed GD, antithyroid drugs for less than 3 months. Isolated PBMC RNA provided the starting material for the TCR library. A volume of about 9 milliliters of peripheral blood was collected in EDTA tubes. On this clonotype: Its specificity is not known.

In addition, the sample was reused for a study of T cells in Graves' hyperthyroidism and ophthalmopathy.

The input for sequencing was peripheral blood mononuclear cells (PBMCs), taken at new diagnosis, from a patient treated with antithyroid drugs. This receptor was taken from a middle-aged man with Graves disease. V and J are TRBV20-1 and TRBJ2-5; unclear D gene. The CDR3 DNA sequence: TGCAGTGCTAGGGAACAGCGCCTTCAAGAGACCCAGTACTTC. Protein product: CSAREQRLQETQYF.